The 16 T cell receptor beta chains in this list originate from one sample, sequenced in a study of read filtering for tumor transcriptome and immune sequencing. This library used around 0.4 ug RNA and molecular barcoded adaptors spanning alpha/delta and beta/gamma chains. MiXCR was run by TCRdb on the reads, yielding one entry per CDR3 protein. The sample lists 35,000 to 55,000 distinct CDR3 sequences, 10% to 15% occurring once. Material for sequencing was a population of CD138-negative cells sorted from bone marrow. These receptors originate from a donor aged 40 or older with multiple myeloma.

At least ten counts were recorded for this clonotype. CDR3 bases: TGTGCCAGTAGTGTTACTAGCGGGAGCTACCAAGAGACCCAGTACTTC. Translation gives CASSVTSGSYQETQYF. This chain links TRBV19 with TRBJ2-5; the match to TRBD2 covers 11 bases. Germline assignment: CDR1 LNHDA and CDR2 SQIVND (reference sequence). The junction had 5 bases not matched to a gene; V was cut back by 5 bases and J by 0 bases. The CDR3 sequence is 16 residues long.

In the case of this clonotype: Given a far larger clone just one base away, this is likely a sequencing read error. The chain has TRBV11-2 and TRBJ2-1, with 9 positions matching TRBD2. The CDR3 length is 14 residues. Trimming removed 3 bases from V and 7 bases from J; junction bases left unmatched: 4. Germline-derived CDR1 and CDR2 are SGHAT and FQNNGV. The CDR3 loop is CASSFVAGANEQFF. The CDR3 DNA reads as TGTGCCAGCAGCTTCGTAGCGGGAGCTAATGAGCAGTTCTTC. Looking up the rest from reference TRBV11-2 and TRBJ2-1 gives the full variable domain: EAGVAQSPRYKIIEKRQSVAFWCNPISGHATLYWYQQILGQGPKLLIQFQNNGVVDDSQLPKDRFSAERLKGVDSTLKIQPAKLEDSAVYLCASSFVAGANEQFFGPGTRLTVL.

This clonotype occurred many times. The rearrangement links TRBV20-1 to TRBJ2-7; no definite D call. CDR3 length: 14 amino acids. Germline CDR1 DFQATT, CDR2 SNEGSKA (reference sequence). The V end lost 0 bases, the J end lost 0 bases, and 9 bases lay between the germline ends. CDR3 protein: CSAREGSYSYEQYF. The CDR3 DNA sequence: TGCAGTGCTAGAGAAGGCTCGTACTCCTACGAGCAGTACTTC.

About this clonotype itself: This clone may be a read error of a much larger clone one base away. The rearrangement links TRBV27 to TRBJ2-3; D may match TRBD1 or TRBD2 (5 bases each). Trimming took off 3 bases at V and 1 base at J, with 8 bases between the two ends. Looked up from germline, CDR1 is MNHEY and CDR2 is SMNVEV (reference sequence). The CDR3 runs 14 residues. CDR3 protein: CASSLTAGTDTQYF. CDR3 nucleotides: TGTGCCAGCAGTTTGACAGCGGGCACAGATACGCAGTATTTT.

This clonotype was picked up many times. This chain joins TRBV5-4 and TRBJ2-5; TRBD2 aligns across 8 bases. The CDR3 is made up of 15 amino acids. V shed 5 bases, J shed 4 bases, and the junction held 10 bases outside the gene matches. Germline values: CDR1 SGHNT, CDR2 YYREEE (reference sequence). The CDR3 DNA reads as TGTGCCAGCAGTTCCAGAGCGGGAGCCGTAGAGACCCAGTACTTC. Its translation is CASSSRAGAVETQYF.

This chain joins TRBV29-1 and TRBJ1-3, with 7 bases matching TRBD1. Per germline, CDR1 SQVTM and CDR2 ANQGSEA. The V gene end was trimmed by 7 bases and the J gene end by 4 bases; junction bases not matched to a gene: 10. This CDR3 has 14 residues. Here the CDR3 reads CSGKKGASGNTIYF. CDR3 nucleotide sequence: TGCAGCGGCAAGAAGGGGGCGTCGGGAAACACCATATATTTT. The whole variable domain, remainder taken from reference TRBV29-1 and TRBJ1-3, is SAVISQKPSRDICQRGTSLTIQCQVDSQVTMMFWYRQQPGQSLTLIATANQGSEATYESGFVIDKFPISRPNLTFSTLTVSNMSPEDSSIYLCSGKKGASGNTIYFGEGSWLTVV.

This clonotype was seen ten or more times. The genes are TRBV11-2 and TRBJ2-7; possible D gene TRBD1, 5 bases. V lost 4 bases, J lost 0 bases, and 10 bases lay in between. This CDR3 contains 14 residues. Germline V gene lookup returns CDR1 SGHAT and CDR2 FQNNGV. The chain's CDR3 is CASSSRQGSYEQYF. CDR3 sequence (DNA): TGTGCCAGCAGCTCCCGGCAGGGCTCCTACGAGCAGTACTTC.

The CDR3 loop reads CASSQSRTRYGYTF. The DNA for the CDR3 is TGCGCCAGCAGTCAATCGAGGACACGATATGGCTACACCTTC. The V call is TRBV23-1, the J call TRBJ1-2; TRBD1 might be the D (5 bases). TRBV23-1 is filed as an ORF, its function uncertain. There are 14 residues in the CDR3. V was cut by 0 bases and J by 5 bases, with 10 bases left in between.

This clonotype was counted ten times or more. The chain links TRBV7-9 to TRBJ1-5; 8 bases are shared with TRBD1. V dropped 5 bases and J dropped 4; count of bases not matched to a gene: 4. The CDR3 runs to 14 residues. Germline CDR1 SEHNR, CDR2 FQNEAQ (reference sequence). CDR3 nucleotides: TGTGCCAGCAGCCCAGGGACAGGAAATCAGCCCCAGCATTTT. Protein sequence: CASSPGTGNQPQHF.

Regarding this clonotype: This sequence may be a read error, since a much larger clone differs from it by one base. The chain couples TRBV28 to TRBJ2-2, with D maybe TRBD2 (5 bases). The CDR3 spans 16 residues. Trimming took off 5 bases at V and 5 bases at J, with 18 bases between the two ends. In germline, CDR1 is MDHEN, CDR2 SYDVKM. The CDR3 DNA is TGTGCCAGCAGTCCCCCCCGGGGTAAGGGAACCGGGGAGCTGTTTTTT. Its translation: CASSPPRGKGTGELFF.

The sample holds many counts of this clonotype. The chain recombines TRBV4-2 with TRBJ1-2, with 7 bases matching TRBD1. Germline loops: CDR1 LGHNA, CDR2 YNFKEQ. The CDR3 length is 15 residues. The junction had 10 bases not matched to a gene; V was cut back by 1 base and J by 8 bases. CDR3 DNA sequence: TGTGCCAGCAGCCAAGGGTCCGGCACAGGGGTCGGCTACACCTTC. Its protein is CASSQGSGTGVGYTF.

The J gene is TRBJ2-1, the V gene TRBV19; 9 nucleotides line up with TRBD2. Trimming removed 7 bases from V and 4 bases from J; junction bases left unmatched: 14. The CDR3 spans 17 residues. CDR1 LNHDA and CDR2 SQIVND come from the germline V gene (reference sequence). CDR3 bases: TGTGCCAGTACGGTTGGTAGCGGGAGTCTGGCATACAATGAGCAGTTCTTC. Protein sequence: CASTVGSGSLAYNEQFF.

This clonotype was found many times. The rearrangement uses TRBV2 and TRBJ2-1; 10 bases fit TRBD2. The length of the CDR3 is 16 residues. The trim removed 3 bases at V and 7 bases at J, leaving 9 bases unmatched. Germline assignment: CDR1 SNHLY and CDR2 FYNNEI. CDR3 sequence (DNA): TGTGCCAGCAGTGATCCAGCGGGAGGGATTAGTAATGAGCAGTTCTTC. The encoded protein is CASSDPAGGISNEQFF.

This clonotype was counted ten times or more. The chain uses TRBV19 and TRBJ2-5, with 8 bases fitting TRBD2. Germline-derived CDR1 and CDR2 are LNHDA and SQIVND (reference sequence). Germline trimming cut 5 bases from V and 1 base from J; bases unmatched to any gene: 6. CDR3 length: 15 amino acids. The CDR3 nucleotides read TGTGCCAGTAGTCCCCGGGGGGGGCCCCAAGAGACCCAGTACTTC. It specifies CASSPRGGPQETQYF.

This clonotype ranks as medium-sized. The chain carries TRBV20-1 and TRBJ1-5; TRBD1 matches 9 bases. The CDR3 sequence is 18 residues long. V was pared by 5 bases and J by 0 bases, with 14 bases of the junction left unmatched. Per germline, CDR1 DFQATT and CDR2 SNEGSKA (reference sequence). CDR3: CSARPRGQGSFSNQPQHF. DNA for the CDR3: TGCAGTGCTCGCCCCCGGGGACAGGGATCTTTTAGCAATCAGCCCCAGCATTTT.

This clonotype appeared many times. The J gene is TRBJ2-1, the V gene TRBV5-1; 10 bases agree with TRBD2. V shed 3 bases and J 2 bases; nucleotides not matched to a gene: 5. The CDR3 contains 16 residues. The germline gives CDR1 SGHRS, CDR2 YFSETQ. CDR3 DNA: TGCGCCAGCAGCTCCCAACTAGCGGGGCCCTACAATGAGCAGTTCTTC. The encoded protein is CASSSQLAGPYNEQFF.